This paragraph covers one T cell receptor (beta chain) sequence. Profiling relied on immunoSEQ multiplex PCR, and the TCRdb table lists in-frame clones only, not all of them. This table has approximately 180,000 clones, roughly 87% appearing once. The sample belongs to a study of blood T cell repertoires in COVID-19. The CDR3 length is 16 residues. CDR1 and CDR2 (germline): MDHEN, SYDVKM. The V end was cut by 7 bases, the J end by 7 bases, with 20 bases between. The clonotype comes from a woman between 70 and 85 years old with acute or convalescent COVID-19. This chain joins TRBV28 and TRBJ1-6; D uncertain. Sequenced material: peripheral blood. As DNA, the CDR3 is TGTGCCAGCACCCCCCCGCTTAGGGAGAGGAATTCACCCCTCCACTTT. This codes for CASTPPLRERNSPLHF.